The T cell receptor beta chain under discussion was sequenced for a study of blood T cell repertoires in COVID-19. Study-wide context: Samples of COVID-19 (acute and convalescent) were obtained from the United States, Italy and Spain. Sources were T cells, B-cell-depleted T cells, or PBMCs; the material itself was cDNA or gDNA.

The CDR3 covers 12 residues. Trimming removed 4 bases from V and 7 bases from J, with 10 bases in between. Germline V gives CDR1 GTSNPN, CDR2 SVGIG (reference sequence). Authors' data handling: Counts of nucleated cells, estimated from reference gene primer amplification, were obtained. Measured with immunoSEQ multiplex PCR; TCRdb has only the in-frame clones, and not every one. Clone size and the V and J calls come from that table; the DNA yielded D and trimming. The repertoire holds approximately 140,000 clones, with roughly four fifths as singletons. Source material: peripheral blood. This clonotype was sampled from a woman aged 80 or over in a cohort sampled during active or convalescent COVID-19. The chain links TRBV30 to TRBJ1-4; weak D call: TRBD1 (6 bases). CDR3 loop: CAWTQGTEKLFF. CDR3 DNA: TGTGCCTGGACTCAGGGGACTGAAAAACTGTTTTTT.